This record looks at one T cell receptor (beta chain) sequence and its context. CDR3 size: 16 residues. CDR1 is ENHRY and CDR2 is SYGVKD in the germline V gene. With 6 bases clipped from V and 4 bases from J, the junction kept 13 bases outside the gene matches. The data derive from a study of blood T cell repertoires in COVID-19. The data were produced by immunoSEQ multiplex PCR, yet TCRdb's version contains in-frame clones alone and is incomplete. The sample has more than 100,000 clones; almost 90% are singletons. This rearrangement joins TRBV10-3 to TRBJ1-2; 8 bases are a match to TRBD1. The sequencing input was peripheral blood. This TCR was recovered from a woman aged 55-69 years with COVID-19, enrolled during active disease. CDR3 sequence (DNA): TGTGCCATCAGCCGGACAGGGTCAGAAATATTCTATGGCTACACCTTC. Protein sequence: CAISRTGSEIFYGYTF.